This TCR beta chain was captured in a study of T cell responses to AZD1222 COVID-19 vaccine. The overall study: Researchers grouped second doses given at about 4 or about 12 weeks into one pool. Whole-study results and caveats: In a largely white British group with more females than males, clonal diversity was possibly underestimated. Only a handful of AZD1222 recipients were seropositive at baseline. Spike-specific TCR breadth rose after two AZD1222 doses, and depth rose as well.

Comments on this clone: What it binds is not known.

Trimming left V 4 bases short and J 1 base short, with 4 bases between. The germline CDR1 and CDR2 sequences are LGHDT and YNNKEL (reference sequence). CDR3 length: 12 residues. Clones were sequenced by immunoSEQ multiplex PCR, and TCRdb holds only the in-frame ones, with some missing. The data contain approximately 180,000 clones, roughly 87% of them singletons. The material was peripheral blood, obtained on day 0 of AZD1222 vaccination. The receptor comes from an adult in good health. The chain links TRBV3-1 (or the pseudogene TRBV3-2) to TRBJ1-1; D is unresolved. CDR3 region: CASSLRNTEAFF. CDR3 sequence (DNA): TGTGCCAGCAGCCTCAGGAACACTGAAGCTTTCTTT.